This T cell receptor (beta chain) was recovered during a study of control samples from healthy donors and cancer patients. This clone is a singleton in its sample. V was cut by 4 bases and J by 7 bases, with 10 bases left in between. CDR3 length: 12 amino acids. Germline-derived CDR1 and CDR2 are KGHSH and LQKENI. Generated by immunoSEQ multiplex PCR, the TCRdb table keeps only in-frame clones and is missing some. The profile covers about 120,000 clones, with more than 75% appearing a single time and around 3% taken by the ten largest. The rearrangement uses TRBV18 and TRBJ1-1; no reliable D call. The receptor comes from a man between 60 and 70 years old in good health. The sample was blood. CDR3 region: CASSLRPLEAFF. The CDR3 coding sequence is TGTGCCAGCTCACTCAGACCACTTGAAGCTTTCTTT.